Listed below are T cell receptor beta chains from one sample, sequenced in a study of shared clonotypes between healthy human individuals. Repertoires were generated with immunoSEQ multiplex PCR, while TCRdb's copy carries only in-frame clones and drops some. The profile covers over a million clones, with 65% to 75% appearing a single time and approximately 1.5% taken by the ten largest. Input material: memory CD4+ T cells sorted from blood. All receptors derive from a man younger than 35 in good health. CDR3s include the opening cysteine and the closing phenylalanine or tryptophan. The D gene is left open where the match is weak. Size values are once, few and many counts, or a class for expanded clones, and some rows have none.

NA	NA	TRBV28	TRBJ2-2	CASTSVTGELFF	TGTGCCAGCACCTCGGTCACCGGGGAGCTGTTTTTT
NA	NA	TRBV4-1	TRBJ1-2	CASSQDISARALANYGYTF	TGCGCCAGCAGCCAAGATATTAGCGCCAGGGCCCTAGCTAACTATGGCTACACCTTC
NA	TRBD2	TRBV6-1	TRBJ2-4	CASIGRGANKNIQYF	TGTGCCAGCATCGGGCGGGGGGCGAACAAAAACATTCAGTACTTC
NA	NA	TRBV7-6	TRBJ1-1	CASSSYRERGAEAFF	TGTGCCAGCAGCTCCTACAGGGAACGTGGCGCTGAAGCTTTCTTT
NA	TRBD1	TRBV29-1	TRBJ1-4	CSVVATGVREKLFF	TGCAGCGTTGTCGCGACAGGGGTGAGAGAAAAACTGTTTTTT
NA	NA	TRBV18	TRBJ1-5	CASSPDTGIGQPQHF	TGTGCCAGCTCACCCGACACAGGGATTGGTCAGCCCCAGCATTTT
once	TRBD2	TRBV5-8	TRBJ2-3	CASSPGLAGASTDTQYF	TGTGCCAGCAGCCCGGGACTAGCGGGGGCTAGCACAGATACGCAGTATTTT
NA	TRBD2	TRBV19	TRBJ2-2	CASSHAGANTGELFF	TGTGCCAGTAGTCATGCGGGGGCGAACACCGGGGAGCTGTTTTTT
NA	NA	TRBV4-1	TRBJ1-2	CASSQEGSTVYGYTF	TGCGCCAGCAGCCAAGAGGGCAGCACTGTCTATGGCTACACCTTC
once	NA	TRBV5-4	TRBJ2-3	CASSPDLPYTDTQYF	TGTGCCAGCAGCCCTGATTTACCCTACACAGATACGCAGTATTTT
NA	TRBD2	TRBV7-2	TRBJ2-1	CASSRPAGAHNEQFF	TGTGCCAGCAGCCGCCCGGCGGGAGCCCACAATGAGCAGTTCTTC
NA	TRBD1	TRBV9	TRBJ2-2	CASSREGAGTGELFF	TGTGCCAGCAGCCGCGAGGGGGCTGGTACCGGGGAGCTGTTTTTT
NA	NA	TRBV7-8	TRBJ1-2	CASSPYRQFDYGYTF	TGTGCCAGCAGCCCCTACAGGCAATTTGACTATGGCTACACCTTC
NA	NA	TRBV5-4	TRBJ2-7	CASSLEGPIAVQYF	TGTGCCAGCAGCTTGGAAGGTCCGATTGCCGTGCAGTACTTC
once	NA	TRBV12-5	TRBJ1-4	CASKGSANEKLFF	TGTGCTAGTAAGGGGTCGGCTAATGAAAAACTGTTTTTT
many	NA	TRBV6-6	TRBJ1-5	CASKYRIGPNQPQHF	TGTGCCAGCAAGTATAGGATTGGCCCAAATCAGCCCCAGCATTTT
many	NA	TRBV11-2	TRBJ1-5	CASSRGAGFNQPQHF	TGTGCCAGCAGTCGGGGCGCGGGATTCAATCAGCCCCAGCATTTT
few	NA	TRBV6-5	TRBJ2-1	CASGEGLSYNEQFF	TGTGCCAGCGGAGAGGGATTATCCTACAATGAGCAGTTCTTC
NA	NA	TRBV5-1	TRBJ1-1	CASSLEGEAFF	TGCGCCAGCAGCTTGGAAGGTGAAGCTTTCTTT
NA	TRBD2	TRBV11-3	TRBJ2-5	CASSLVGLAGGETQYF	TGTGCCAGCAGCTTAGTTGGCTTAGCGGGAGGAGAGACCCAGTACTTC
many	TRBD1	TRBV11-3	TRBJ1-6	CATSPSGTGEQSYNSPLHF	TGTGCCACCTCCCCCTCCGGGACAGGGGAGCAGTCCTATAATTCACCCCTCCACTTT
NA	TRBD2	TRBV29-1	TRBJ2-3	CSVSGTSDWSTDTQYF	TGCAGCGTTTCCGGGACTAGCGATTGGAGCACAGATACGCAGTATTTT
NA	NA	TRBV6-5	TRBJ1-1	CASRWAKGMNTEAFF	TGTGCCAGCAGGTGGGCAAAGGGGATGAACACTGAAGCTTTCTTT
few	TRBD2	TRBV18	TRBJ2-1	CASSPPLAGAYNEQFF	TGTGCCAGCTCACCACCTCTAGCGGGAGCCTACAATGAGCAGTTCTTC
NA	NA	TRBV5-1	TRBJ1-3	CASSLTGLSGNTIYF	TGCGCCAGCAGCCTGACCGGGCTCTCTGGAAACACCATATATTTT
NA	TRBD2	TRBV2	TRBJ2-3	CASSEGRAGRDTQYF	TGTGCCAGCAGTGAGGGGAGAGCGGGGAGGGATACGCAGTATTTT
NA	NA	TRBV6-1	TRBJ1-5	CASSAVGGGRQPQHF	TGTGCCAGCAGTGCTGTTGGGGGCGGCAGGCAGCCCCAGCATTTT
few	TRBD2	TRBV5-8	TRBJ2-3	CASSLDLAGGDYTQYF	TGTGCCAGCAGCTTGGACCTAGCGGGGGGGGATTATACGCAGTATTTT
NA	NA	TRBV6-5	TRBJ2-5	CASSKGTRLGETQYF	TGTGCCAGCAGTAAAGGCACCCGGCTGGGGGAGACCCAGTACTTC
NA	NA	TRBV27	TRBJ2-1	CASSLGWAYNEQFF	TGTGCCAGCAGCCTGGGTTGGGCCTACAATGAGCAGTTCTTC
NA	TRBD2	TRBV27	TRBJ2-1	CASRRLADNEQFF	TGTGCCAGCAGAAGGCTAGCGGACAATGAGCAGTTCTTC
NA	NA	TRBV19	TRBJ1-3	CASSISGPGNTIYF	TGTGCCAGTAGTATTTCCGGGCCCGGAAACACCATATATTTT
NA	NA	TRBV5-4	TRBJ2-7	CASSFDRNEQYF	TGTGCCAGCAGCTTTGACAGAAACGAGCAGTACTTC
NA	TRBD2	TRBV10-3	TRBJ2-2	CAISVRLAGEGTGELFF	TGTGCCATCAGTGTACGACTAGCGGGAGAGGGGACCGGGGAGCTGTTTTTT
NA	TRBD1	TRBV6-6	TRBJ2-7	CASRRTGGVNEQYF	TGTGCCAGCAGACGGACAGGGGGTGTCAACGAGCAGTACTTC
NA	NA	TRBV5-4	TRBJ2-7	CASSLEQGPYEQYF	TGTGCCAGCAGCTTGGAGCAGGGCCCCTACGAGCAGTACTTC
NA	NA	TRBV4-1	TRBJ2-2	CASSQDEQANTGELFF	TGCGCCAGCAGCCAAGATGAGCAGGCTAACACCGGGGAGCTGTTTTTT
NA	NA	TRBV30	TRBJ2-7	CAWSVGGPGEQYF	TGTGCCTGGAGTGTAGGCGGGCCGGGCGAGCAGTACTTC
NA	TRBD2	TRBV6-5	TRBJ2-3	CASSYTTSGHTDTQYF	TGTGCCAGCAGTTACACGACTAGCGGACACACAGATACGCAGTATTTT
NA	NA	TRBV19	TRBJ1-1	CATRGGWNTEAFF	TGTGCTACAAGGGGGGGATGGAACACTGAAGCTTTCTTT
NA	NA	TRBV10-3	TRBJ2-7	CAISDRAVVDEQYF	TGTGCCATCAGTGACCGGGCGGTGGTCGACGAGCAGTACTTC
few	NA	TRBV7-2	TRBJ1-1	CASSLARYMNTEAFF	TGTGCCAGCAGCTTAGCGCGGTACATGAACACTGAAGCTTTCTTT
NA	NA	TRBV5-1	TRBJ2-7	CASSPPRATGLYEQYF	TGCGCCAGCAGCCCCCCGCGGGCGACAGGTCTCTACGAGCAGTACTTC
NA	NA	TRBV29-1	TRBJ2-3	CSAVAGALRGTDTQYF	TGTAGCGCTGTGGCGGGGGCTCTTAGAGGGACAGATACGCAGTATTTT
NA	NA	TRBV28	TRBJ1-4	CASSPPSGYEKLFF	TGTGCCAGCAGTCCACCAAGCGGGTATGAAAAACTGTTTTTT
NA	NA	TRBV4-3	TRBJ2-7	CASSQDRGAFDEQYF	TGCGCCAGCAGCCAAGATCGGGGGGCCTTTGACGAGCAGTACTTC